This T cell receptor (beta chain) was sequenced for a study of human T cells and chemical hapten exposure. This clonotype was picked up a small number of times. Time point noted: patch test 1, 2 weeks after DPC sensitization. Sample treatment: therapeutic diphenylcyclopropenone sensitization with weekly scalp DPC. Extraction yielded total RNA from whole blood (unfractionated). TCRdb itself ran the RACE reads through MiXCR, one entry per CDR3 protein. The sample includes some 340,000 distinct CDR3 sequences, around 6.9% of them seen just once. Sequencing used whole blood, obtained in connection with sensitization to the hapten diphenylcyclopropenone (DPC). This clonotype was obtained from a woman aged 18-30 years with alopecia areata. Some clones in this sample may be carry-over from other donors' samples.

DNA for the CDR3: TGCAGCGTTGCCGGGACAGAGATCGACACTGAAGCTTTCTTT. It encodes CSVAGTEIDTEAFF. The chain employs TRBV29-1 and TRBJ1-1; 7 positions agree with TRBD1. Germline V gene data show CDR1 as SQVTM and CDR2 as ANQGSEA. CDR3 length: 14 residues. After removal of 4 bases from V and 3 bases from J, the junction contained 8 bases not matched to a gene.